This TCR beta chain was recovered during a study of regulatory and conventional T cells in RAG deficiency. Study observations and caveats: Shannon entropy was markedly lower and Simpson indices higher in RAG-deficient patients than control T-cell subsets. Other subsets showed 9.5 to 10-fold reductions, but Treg unique TCR beta sequences fell 95 to 100-fold in these patients.

The sorted regulatory T cells were CD4+, CD25-high and CD127-low, with genomic DNA sequenced. This clone showed up just once. Its antigen is unidentified. V was trimmed by 1 base and J by 10 bases, leaving 11 bases between them. CDR1 and CDR2 from the germline V gene are LNHDA and SQIVND (reference sequence). The CDR3 sequence is 14 residues long. The data were produced by immunoSEQ multiplex PCR, yet TCRdb's version contains in-frame clones alone and is incomplete. The sample lists just under 9,500 clones; about 89% were seen once. The data also belong to a second study, concerning regulatory T cells. From that paper: The PCR used 52 TRBV and 13 TRBJ primers. Regulatory T cells showed the strongest V-J pair restriction and V/J gene skewing among patient repertoires.

This chain joins TRBV19 and TRBJ1-6; possible D gene TRBD1, 6 bases. The sample consisted of Tregs sorted from blood. This TCR was sampled from a human donor in good health. CDR3 bases: TGTGCCAGTAGTATAGCACAGGGTAGGTCACCCCTCCACTTT. Residues: CASSIAQGRSPLHF.